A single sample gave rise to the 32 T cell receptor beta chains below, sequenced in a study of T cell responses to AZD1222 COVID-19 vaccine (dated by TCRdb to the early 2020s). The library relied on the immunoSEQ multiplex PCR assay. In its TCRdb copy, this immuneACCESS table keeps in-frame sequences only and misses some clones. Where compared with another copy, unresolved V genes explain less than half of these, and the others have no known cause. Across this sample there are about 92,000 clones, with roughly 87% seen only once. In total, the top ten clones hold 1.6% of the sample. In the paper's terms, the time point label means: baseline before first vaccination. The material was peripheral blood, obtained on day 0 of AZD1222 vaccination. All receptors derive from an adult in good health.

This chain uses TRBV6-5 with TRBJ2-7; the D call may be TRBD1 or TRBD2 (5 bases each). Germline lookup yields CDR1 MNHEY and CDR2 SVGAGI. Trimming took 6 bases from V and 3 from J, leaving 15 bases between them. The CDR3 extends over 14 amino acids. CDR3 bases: TGTGCCAGCAGCTCGCCGGGACCGATCTACGAGCAGTACTTC. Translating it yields CASSSPGPIYEQYF.

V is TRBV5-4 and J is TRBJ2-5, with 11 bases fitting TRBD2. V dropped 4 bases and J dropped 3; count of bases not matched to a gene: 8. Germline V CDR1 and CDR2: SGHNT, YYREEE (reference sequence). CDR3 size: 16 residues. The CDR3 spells CASSAVTSGGKETQYF. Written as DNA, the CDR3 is TGTGCCAGCAGCGCCGTAACTAGCGGGGGTAAAGAGACCCAGTACTTC.

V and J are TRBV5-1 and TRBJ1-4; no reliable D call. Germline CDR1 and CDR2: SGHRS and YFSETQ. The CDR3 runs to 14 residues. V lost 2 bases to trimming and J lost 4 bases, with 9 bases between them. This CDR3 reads CASSFSGNNEKLFF. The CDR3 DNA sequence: TGCGCCAGCAGCTTCTCGGGAAATAATGAAAAACTGTTTTTT.

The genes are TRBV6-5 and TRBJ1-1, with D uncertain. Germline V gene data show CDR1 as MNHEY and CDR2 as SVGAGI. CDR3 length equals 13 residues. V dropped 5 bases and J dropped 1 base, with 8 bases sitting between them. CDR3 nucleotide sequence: TGTGCCAGCAGTAGGGATAGGAACACTGAAGCTTTCTTT. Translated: CASSRDRNTEAFF.

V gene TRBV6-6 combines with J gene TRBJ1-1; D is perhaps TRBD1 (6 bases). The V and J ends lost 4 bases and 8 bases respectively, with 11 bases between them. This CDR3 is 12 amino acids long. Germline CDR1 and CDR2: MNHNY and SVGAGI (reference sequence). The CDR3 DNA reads TGTGCCAGCAGTTGGGGAGGACAGGAAGCTTTCTTT. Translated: CASSWGGQEAFF.

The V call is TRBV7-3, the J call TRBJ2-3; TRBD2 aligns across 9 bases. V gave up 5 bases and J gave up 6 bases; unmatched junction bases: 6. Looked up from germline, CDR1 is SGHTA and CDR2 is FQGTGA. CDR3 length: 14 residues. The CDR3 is CASSAAGGRDTQYF. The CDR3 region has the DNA TGTGCCAGCAGCGCGGCGGGGGGGCGCGATACGCAGTATTTT.

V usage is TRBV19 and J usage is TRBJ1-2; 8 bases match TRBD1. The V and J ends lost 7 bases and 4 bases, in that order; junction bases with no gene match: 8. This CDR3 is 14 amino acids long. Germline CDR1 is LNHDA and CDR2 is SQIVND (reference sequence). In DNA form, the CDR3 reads TGTGCCAGTACCTTGGACAGGGAGAGCTATGGCTACACCTTC. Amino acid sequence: CASTLDRESYGYTF.

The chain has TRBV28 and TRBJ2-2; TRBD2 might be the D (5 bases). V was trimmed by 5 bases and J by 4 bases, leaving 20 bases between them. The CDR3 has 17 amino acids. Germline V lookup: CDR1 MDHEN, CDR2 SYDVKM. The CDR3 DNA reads TGTGCCAGCAGTCCTTTCCCCCGGGGAACATTCACCGGGGAGCTGTTTTTT. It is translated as CASSPFPRGTFTGELFF.

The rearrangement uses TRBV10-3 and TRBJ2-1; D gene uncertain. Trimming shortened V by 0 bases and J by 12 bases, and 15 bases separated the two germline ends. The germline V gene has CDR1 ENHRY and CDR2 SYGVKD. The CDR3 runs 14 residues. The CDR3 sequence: CAISESALGRAQFF. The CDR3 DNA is TGTGCCATCAGTGAGTCTGCCCTGGGCAGAGCGCAGTTCTTC.

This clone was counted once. In DNA form, the CDR3 reads TGTGCCAGCTCCCGATCTAGGAGAAGCTCCTACAATGAGCAGTTCTTC. It is translated as CASSRSRRSSYNEQFF. The chain links TRBV18 to TRBJ2-1; no clear D. The CDR3 length is 16 residues. With 6 bases removed from V and 0 bases from J, the gap between germline ends came to 15 bases. CDR1 KGHSH and CDR2 LQKENI come from the germline V gene.

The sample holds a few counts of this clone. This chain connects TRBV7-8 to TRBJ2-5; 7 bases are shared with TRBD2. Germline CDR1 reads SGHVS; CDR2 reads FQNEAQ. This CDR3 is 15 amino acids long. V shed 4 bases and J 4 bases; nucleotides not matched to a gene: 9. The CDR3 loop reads CASSSLASGVETQYF. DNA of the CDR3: TGTGCCAGCAGCTCCTTAGCCAGCGGGGTAGAGACCCAGTACTTC.

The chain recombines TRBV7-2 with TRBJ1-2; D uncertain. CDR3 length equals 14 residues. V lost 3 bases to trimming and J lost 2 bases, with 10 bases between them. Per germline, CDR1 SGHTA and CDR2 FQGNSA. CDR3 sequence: CASSFRMENYGYTF. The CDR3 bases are TGTGCCAGCAGCTTCCGGATGGAAAACTATGGCTACACCTTC.

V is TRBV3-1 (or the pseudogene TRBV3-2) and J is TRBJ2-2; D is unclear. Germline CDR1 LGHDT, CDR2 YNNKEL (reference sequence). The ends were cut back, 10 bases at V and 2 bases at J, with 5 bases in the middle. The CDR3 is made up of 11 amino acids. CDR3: CATQNTGELFF. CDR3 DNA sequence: TGTGCCACCCAAAACACCGGGGAGCTGTTTTTT.

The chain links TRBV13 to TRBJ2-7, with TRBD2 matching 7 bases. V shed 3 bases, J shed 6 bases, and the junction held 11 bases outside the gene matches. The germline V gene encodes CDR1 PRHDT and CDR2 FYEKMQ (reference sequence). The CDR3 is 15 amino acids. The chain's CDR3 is CASSLEGGLLLEQYF. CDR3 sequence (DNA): TGTGCCAGCAGCTTGGAGGGAGGGCTCTTACTCGAGCAGTACTTC.

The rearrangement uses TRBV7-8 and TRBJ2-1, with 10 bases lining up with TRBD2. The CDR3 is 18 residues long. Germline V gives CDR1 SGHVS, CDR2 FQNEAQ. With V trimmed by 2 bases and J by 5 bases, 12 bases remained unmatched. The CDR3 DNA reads TGTGCCAGCAGCTTATGGGTAATAGCGGGGGGTGGTAACAATGAGCAGTTCTTC. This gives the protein CASSLWVIAGGGNNEQFF.

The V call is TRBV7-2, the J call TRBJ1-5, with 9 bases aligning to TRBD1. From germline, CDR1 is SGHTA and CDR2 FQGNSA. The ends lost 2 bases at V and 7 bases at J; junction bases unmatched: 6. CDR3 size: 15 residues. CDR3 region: CASSLLGTGSQPQHF. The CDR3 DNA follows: TGTGCCAGCAGCTTATTGGGGACAGGGTCCCAGCCCCAGCATTTT.

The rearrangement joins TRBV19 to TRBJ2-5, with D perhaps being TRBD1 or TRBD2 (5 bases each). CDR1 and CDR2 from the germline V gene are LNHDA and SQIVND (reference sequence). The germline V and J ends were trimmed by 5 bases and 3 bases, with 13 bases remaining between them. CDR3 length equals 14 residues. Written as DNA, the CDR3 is TGTGCCAGTAGTCCCTCGGGGCGAAAAGAGACCCAGTACTTC. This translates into CASSPSGRKETQYF.

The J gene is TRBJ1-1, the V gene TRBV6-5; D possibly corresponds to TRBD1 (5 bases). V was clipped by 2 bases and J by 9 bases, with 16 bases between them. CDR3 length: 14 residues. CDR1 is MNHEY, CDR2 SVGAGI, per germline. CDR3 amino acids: CASSYVERGGKAFF. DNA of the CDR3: TGTGCCAGCAGTTACGTCGAACGGGGCGGGAAAGCTTTCTTT.

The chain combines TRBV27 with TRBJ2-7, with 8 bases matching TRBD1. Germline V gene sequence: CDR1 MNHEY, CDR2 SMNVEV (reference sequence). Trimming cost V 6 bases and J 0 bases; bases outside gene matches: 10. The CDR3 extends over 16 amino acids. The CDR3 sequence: CASSLGQGPISYEQYF. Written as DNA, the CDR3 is TGTGCCAGCAGCCTAGGACAGGGTCCAATCTCCTACGAGCAGTACTTC.

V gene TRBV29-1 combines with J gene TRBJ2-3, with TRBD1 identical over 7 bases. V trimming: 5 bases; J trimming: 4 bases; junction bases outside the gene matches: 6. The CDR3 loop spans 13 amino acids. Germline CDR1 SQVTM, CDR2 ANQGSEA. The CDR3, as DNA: TGCAGCGTTCCATACAGGGGTGCAGATACGCAGTATTTT. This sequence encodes CSVPYRGADTQYF.

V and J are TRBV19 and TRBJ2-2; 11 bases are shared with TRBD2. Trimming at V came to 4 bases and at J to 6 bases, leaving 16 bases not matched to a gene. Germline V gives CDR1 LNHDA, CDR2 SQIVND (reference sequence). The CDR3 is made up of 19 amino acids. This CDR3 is CASSTRQGSGGAFAGELFF. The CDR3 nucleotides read TGTGCCAGTAGTACCCGCCAGGGTAGCGGGGGGGCTTTCGCCGGGGAGCTGTTTTTT.

Here the CDR3 reads CASSSFALSPWTQYF. In nucleotides, the CDR3 is TGTGCCAGCAGCTCTTTTGCTCTGAGTCCCTGGACGCAGTATTTT. This rearrangement joins TRBV7-8 to TRBJ2-3, with no clear D. CDR1 and CDR2 from the germline V gene are SGHVS and FQNEAQ. V gave up 4 bases and J gave up 9 bases, with 20 bases separating them. The CDR3 sequence is 15 residues long. Complete variable domain (other parts from reference TRBV7-8 and TRBJ2-3): GAGVSQSPRYKVAKRGQDVALRCDPISGHVSLFWYQQALGQGPEFLTYFQNEAQLDKSGLPSDRFFAERPEGSVSTLKIQRTQQEDSAVYLCASSSFALSPWTQYFGPGTRLTVL.

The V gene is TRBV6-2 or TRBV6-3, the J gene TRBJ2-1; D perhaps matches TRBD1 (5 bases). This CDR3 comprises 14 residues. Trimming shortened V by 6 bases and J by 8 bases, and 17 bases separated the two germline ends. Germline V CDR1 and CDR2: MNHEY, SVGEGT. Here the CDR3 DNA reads TGTGCCAGCAGCCGCCAGGGTATGAGTGATGAGCAGTTCTTC. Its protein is CASSRQGMSDEQFF.

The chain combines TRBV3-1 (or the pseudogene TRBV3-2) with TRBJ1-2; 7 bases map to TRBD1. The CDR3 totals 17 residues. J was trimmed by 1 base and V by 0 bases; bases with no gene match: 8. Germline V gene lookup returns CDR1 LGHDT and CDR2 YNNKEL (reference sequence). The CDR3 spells CASSQDRRGPINYGYTF. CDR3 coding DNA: TGTGCCAGCAGCCAAGATCGGAGGGGGCCCATTAACTATGGCTACACCTTC.

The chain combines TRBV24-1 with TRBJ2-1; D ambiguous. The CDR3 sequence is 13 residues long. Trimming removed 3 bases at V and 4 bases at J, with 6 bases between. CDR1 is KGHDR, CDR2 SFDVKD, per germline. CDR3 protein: CATSDPGYNEQFF. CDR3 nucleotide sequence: TGTGCCACCAGTGATCCCGGTTACAATGAGCAGTTCTTC.

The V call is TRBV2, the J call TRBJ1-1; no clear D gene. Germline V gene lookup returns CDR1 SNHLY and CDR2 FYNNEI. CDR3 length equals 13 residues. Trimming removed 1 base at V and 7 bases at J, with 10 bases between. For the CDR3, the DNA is TGTGCCAGCAGTGAAGGTGCGCCCCTTGAAGCTTTCTTT. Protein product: CASSEGAPLEAFF. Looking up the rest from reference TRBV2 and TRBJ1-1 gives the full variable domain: EPEVTQTPSHQVTQMGQEVILRCVPISNHLYFYWYRQILGQKVEFLVSFYNNEISEKSEIFDDQFSVERPDGSNFTLKIRSTKLEDSAMYFCASSEGAPLEAFFGQGTRLTVV.

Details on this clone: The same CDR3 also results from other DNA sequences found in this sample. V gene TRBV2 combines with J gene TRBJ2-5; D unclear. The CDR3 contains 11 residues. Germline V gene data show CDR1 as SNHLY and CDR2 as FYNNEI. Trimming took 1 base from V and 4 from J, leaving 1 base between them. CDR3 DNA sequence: TGTGCCAGCAGTGAAGGAGAGACCCAGTACTTC. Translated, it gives CASSEGETQYF.

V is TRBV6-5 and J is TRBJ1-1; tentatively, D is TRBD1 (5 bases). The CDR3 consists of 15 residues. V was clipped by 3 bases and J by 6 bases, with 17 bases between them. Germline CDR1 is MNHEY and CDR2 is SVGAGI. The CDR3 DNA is TGTGCCAGCAGTTATGAAACGGGGGTTCGGGCTGAAGCTTTCTTT. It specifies CASSYETGVRAEAFF.

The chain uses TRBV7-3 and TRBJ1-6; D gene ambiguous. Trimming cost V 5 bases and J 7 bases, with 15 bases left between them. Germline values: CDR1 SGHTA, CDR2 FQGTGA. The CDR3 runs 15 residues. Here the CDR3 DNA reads TGTGCCAGCAGCCAGGACCCCCTCGGGAATTCACCCCTCCACTTT. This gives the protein CASSQDPLGNSPLHF.

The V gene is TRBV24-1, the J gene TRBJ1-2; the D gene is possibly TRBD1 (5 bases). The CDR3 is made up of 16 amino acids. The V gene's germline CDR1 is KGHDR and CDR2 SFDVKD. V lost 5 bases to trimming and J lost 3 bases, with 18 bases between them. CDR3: CATSVLMIQGHYGYTF. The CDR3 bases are TGTGCCACCAGTGTTCTTATGATTCAGGGACACTATGGCTACACCTTC.

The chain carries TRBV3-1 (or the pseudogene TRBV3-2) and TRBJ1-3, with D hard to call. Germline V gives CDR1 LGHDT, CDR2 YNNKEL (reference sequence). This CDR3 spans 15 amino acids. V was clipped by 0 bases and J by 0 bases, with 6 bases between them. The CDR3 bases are TGTGCCAGCAGCCAAGACCTAAACTCTGGAAACACCATATATTTT. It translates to CASSQDLNSGNTIYF.

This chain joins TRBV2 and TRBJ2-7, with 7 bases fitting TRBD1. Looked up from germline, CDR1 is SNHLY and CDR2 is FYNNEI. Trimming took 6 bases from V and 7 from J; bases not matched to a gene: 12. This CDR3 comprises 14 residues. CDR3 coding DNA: TGTGCCAGCAGCTCCGACAGGGCCCTCGAGGAGCAGTACTTC. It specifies CASSSDRALEEQYF.